This T cell receptor (beta chain) was recovered during a study of blood T cell repertoires in COVID-19. Study information: Material from acute and convalescent COVID-19 was sourced from the United States, Italy and Spain.

V was trimmed by 4 bases and J by 2 bases, leaving 8 bases between them. CDR1 and CDR2 (germline): MDHEN, SYDVKM. The CDR3 spans 13 residues. In the source study's methods: Counts of nucleated cells, estimated from reference gene primer amplification, were obtained. TCRdb's table, derived via immunoSEQ multiplex PCR, lists solely in-frame clones and lacks some. V, J and clone size are taken as reported in that table, and D and trimming were inferred from the DNA itself. The sample has about 140,000 clones, 79% seen once. This clone occurred once. The same CDR3 is also encoded by other DNA sequences in this sample.

The source material was peripheral blood. The chain carries TRBV28 and TRBJ1-2, with unresolved D. This TCR was recovered from a man aged 55 to 70 with acute or convalescent COVID-19. CDR3 DNA sequence: TGTGCCAGCAGTTCCGGCGGAAACTATGGCTACACCTTC. Translating gives CASSSGGNYGYTF.